Each of the 7 T cell receptor beta chains below was sequenced from the same sample in a study of a mutant IDH1 vaccine in newly diagnosed glioma. No antigen has been identified for these receptors. Time point given: week 5, during vaccination. What each vaccine dose contained was 300 ug of mutant IDH1 20-mer peptide, accompanied by topical imiquimod. The assay was immunoSEQ multiplex PCR, and TCRdb's table has in-frame clones only and misses some. The sample has approximately 61,000 clones; about 81% are singletons. The starting material was PBMCs, obtained from a glioma patient whose treatment included an IDH1 peptide vaccine. The receptor source for this set is a woman between 50 and 59 years old with glioma.

The rearrangement joins TRBV5-1 to TRBJ2-1, with D perhaps TRBD2 (7 bases). V lost 2 bases, J lost 6 bases, and 15 bases lay in between. The germline V gene has CDR1 SGHRS and CDR2 YFSETQ. CDR3 length: 15 amino acids. CDR3 nucleotide sequence: TGCGCCAGCAGCTTACGAGGGGGGGGTTTCAATGAGCAGTTCTTC. It specifies CASSLRGGGFNEQFF.

The gene calls are TRBV19 and TRBJ1-5; 10 bases match TRBD1. Per germline, CDR1 LNHDA and CDR2 SQIVND (reference sequence). The CDR3 is made up of 15 amino acids. Unmatched junction bases numbered 5, after V lost 3 bases and J lost 6 bases. The DNA of the CDR3 is TGTGCCAGTAGTATTGAGGGACAGGGGAGTCAGCCCCAGCATTTT. It codes for CASSIEGQGSQPQHF.

V gene TRBV11-3 combines with J gene TRBJ2-2; 11 positions agree with TRBD1. With 4 bases clipped from V and 5 bases from J, the junction kept 6 bases outside the gene matches. This CDR3 contains 16 residues. Per the germline V gene, CDR1 is SGHNT and CDR2 is YENEEA. CDR3 DNA sequence: TGTGCCAGCAGCTCCCTCCGGGACAGGGGGACCGGGGAGCTGTTTTTT. Translating gives CASSSLRDRGTGELFF.

The chain has TRBV6-5 and TRBJ2-1, with 7 bases identical to TRBD1. Losses at the gene ends were 2 bases for V and 0 bases for J; bases not matched to a gene: 1. This CDR3 is built from 15 residues. Germline V lookup: CDR1 MNHEY, CDR2 SVGAGI. The CDR3 here is CASSYGDSSYNEQFF. The CDR3 region has the DNA TGTGCCAGCAGTTACGGGGACAGCTCCTACAATGAGCAGTTCTTC.

The chain carries TRBV28 and TRBJ1-2; D might be TRBD1 (6 bases). CDR1 and CDR2 from the germline V gene are MDHEN and SYDVKM. The CDR3 loop spans 17 amino acids. V was pared by 6 bases and J by 2 bases, with 22 bases between. CDR3 sequence reads: CASSPGGADSSNYGYTF. CDR3 DNA sequence: TGTGCCAGCAGCCCGGGGGGCGCCGATAGTAGCAACTATGGCTACACCTTC.

The chain combines TRBV7-6 with TRBJ1-1; D may be TRBD1 (5 bases). CDR3 length: 14 residues. The germline CDR1 and CDR2 sequences are SGHVS and FNYEAQ. V lost 6 bases and J lost 4, with 15 bases in between. The CDR3 nucleotides read TGTGCCAGCAGAAGGGAGGGGTTGGGCACTGAAGCTTTCTTT. Protein sequence: CASRREGLGTEAFF. Together with reference TRBV7-6 and TRBJ1-1, the CDR3 gives the full variable domain: GAGVSQSPRYKVTKRGQDVALRCDPISGHVSLYWYRQALGQGPEFLTYFNYEAQQDKSGLPNDRFSAERPEGSISTLTIQRTEQRDSAMYRCASRREGLGTEAFFGQGTRLTVV.

This chain connects TRBV2 to TRBJ2-3; the D is unclear. Germline V lookup: CDR1 SNHLY, CDR2 FYNNEI. The V and J ends lost 3 bases and 1 base respectively, with 8 bases between them. CDR3 length: 14 residues. The chain's CDR3 is CASSDVQGTDTQYF. In nucleotides, the CDR3 is TGTGCCAGCAGTGATGTCCAGGGCACAGATACGCAGTATTTT. Drawing the rest from reference TRBV2 and TRBJ2-3, the complete variable domain is EPEVTQTPSHQVTQMGQEVILRCVPISNHLYFYWYRQILGQKVEFLVSFYNNEISEKSEIFDDQFSVERPDGSNFTLKIRSTKLEDSAMYFCASSDVQGTDTQYFGPGTRLTVL.